This TCR beta chain originates from a study of cytomegalovirus exposure and HLA in healthy donors. About the research overall: HLA-typed donors were the source of about 85 million unique TCRs held in an early data release. Study-wide results and limits: Relative to the approximately 700-donor mean, N-insertions were reportedly fewer in an Asian-associated ancestry cluster in a later analysis. Later work found most CMV-associated TCR beta chains apparently HLA-restricted. Reportedly, diagnosis of cytomegalovirus status by the classifier showed high specificity and sensitivity.

The PCR had 60 Vbeta and 13 Jbeta primers. The data were produced by immunoSEQ multiplex PCR, yet TCRdb's version contains in-frame clones alone and is incomplete. The table has hundreds of thousands of clones, roughly 80% seen once. Note on this clone: Its antigen remains unidentified.

Trimming left V 2 bases short and J 5 bases short, with 10 bases between. Germline CDR1 and CDR2: SGHAT and FQNNGV. The CDR3 contains 14 residues. V usage is TRBV11-2 and J usage is TRBJ1-5, with D possibly TRBD1 on 5 matching bases. The receptor was isolated from a man aged 35-49 years in good health and CMV-seronegative. Sequenced: PBMCs. As DNA, the CDR3 is TGTGCCAGCAGCTTATTTTCGGGGGATCAGCCCCAGCATTTT. Amino acid sequence: CASSLFSGDQPQHF.